Below are 11 T cell receptor beta chains sequenced from a single sample in a study of graft-versus-host responses after intestinal transplantation. These TCRs are of unknown antigen specificity. Method: immunoSEQ multiplex PCR; TCRdb's copy keeps in-frame clones and lacks some. The table has approximately 90,000 clones, roughly 92% seen once. Sample: unstimulated CD8+ T cells sorted from spleen or lymph node cells, taken before transplant. Receptors originate from a human donor who was the organ donor for an intestinal transplant.

The J gene is TRBJ1-6, the V gene TRBV18; D possibly corresponds to TRBD1 (5 bases). Trimming left V 3 bases short and J 0 bases short, with 9 bases between. Germline loops: CDR1 KGHSH, CDR2 LQKENI. The CDR3 contains 16 residues. CDR3 residues: CASSPRGSSYNSPLHF. The CDR3 coding sequence is TGTGCCAGCTCACCTCGGGGGAGCTCCTATAATTCACCCCTCCACTTT.

The chain couples TRBV11-2 to TRBJ1-1; D is ambiguous. Germline V gene data show CDR1 as SGHAT and CDR2 as FQNNGV. The CDR3 runs to 14 residues. V lost 1 base and J 6 bases, leaving 12 bases between the germline ends. The CDR3 sequence: CASSLVGLTPEAFF. CDR3 nucleotide sequence: TGTGCCAGCAGCTTAGTTGGCTTAACCCCTGAAGCTTTCTTT.

V and J are TRBV29-1 and TRBJ1-2; a possible D gene is TRBD1 (5 bases). CDR1 is SQVTM and CDR2 is ANQGSEA in the germline V gene. V was clipped by 6 bases and J by 0 bases, with 14 bases between them. The CDR3 length is 14 residues. The CDR3 sequence: CSVPRGGTNYGYTF. CDR3 nucleotides: TGCAGCGTCCCCCGGGGGGGGACTAACTATGGCTACACCTTC. The whole variable domain, filled in from reference TRBV29-1 and TRBJ1-2, reads SAVISQKPSRDICQRGTSLTIQCQVDSQVTMMFWYRQQPGQSLTLIATANQGSEATYESGFVIDKFPISRPNLTFSTLTVSNMSPEDSSIYLCSVPRGGTNYGYTFGSGTRLTVV.

The chain links TRBV9 to TRBJ2-6; D is unclear. V lost 3 bases and J lost 0, with 4 bases in between. The germline V gene encodes CDR1 SGDLS and CDR2 YYNGEE. CDR3 size: 14 residues. CDR3: CASSARSGANVLTF. The CDR3 bases are TGTGCCAGCAGCGCCCGCTCTGGGGCCAACGTCCTGACTTTC.

In this sample, this clone turned up a few times. The V gene is TRBV19, the J gene TRBJ1-1, with TRBD1 as a possible D gene (6 bases). CDR1 is LNHDA, CDR2 SQIVND, per germline (reference sequence). This CDR3 comprises 14 residues. The V end lost 6 bases, the J end lost 1 base, and 12 bases lay between the germline ends. The CDR3: CASRTPGENTEAFF. The DNA for the CDR3 is TGTGCCAGTAGAACTCCAGGGGAGAACACTGAAGCTTTCTTT.

The gene calls are TRBV4-3 and TRBJ2-7, with 7 nucleotides matching TRBD2. The germline gives CDR1 LGHNA, CDR2 YSLEER. V shed 4 bases, J shed 2 bases, and the junction held 8 bases outside the gene matches. This CDR3 spans 15 amino acids. CDR3 DNA: TGCGCCAGCAGCCCCAGCGGGGCCGGAACCTACGAGCAGTACTTC. It specifies CASSPSGAGTYEQYF.

The chain links TRBV27 to TRBJ2-1; 12 nucleotides agree with TRBD2. This CDR3 region has 14 residues. The J segment lost 5 bases and the V segment lost 6 bases, leaving 2 bases of the junction unmatched. The germline V gene encodes CDR1 MNHEY and CDR2 SMNVEV (reference sequence). CDR3 sequence reads: CASRLAGGNNEQFF. The CDR3 region has the DNA TGTGCCAGCAGGCTAGCGGGGGGGAACAATGAGCAGTTCTTC.

As regards this clone: Other DNA sequences of this sample code for an identical CDR3. This chain joins TRBV9 and TRBJ2-7, with TRBD2 as a possible D gene (7 bases). Trimming took 2 bases from V and 3 from J, leaving 12 bases between them. This CDR3 is 14 amino acids long. CDR1 is SGDLS and CDR2 is YYNGEE in the germline V gene. The CDR3 region is CASSVGGPLYEQYF. As DNA, the CDR3 is TGTGCCAGCAGCGTCGGGGGGCCACTCTACGAGCAGTACTTC.

This clone was recorded once. V and J are TRBV2 and TRBJ2-1, with 11 bases aligning to TRBD2. V shed 3 bases, J shed 2 bases, and the junction held 3 bases outside the gene matches. The CDR3 runs 16 residues. Germline V gives CDR1 SNHLY, CDR2 FYNNEI. The CDR3, as DNA: TGTGCCAGCAGTGAGGGACTAGCGGTGCCCTACAATGAGCAGTTCTTC. Its protein product is CASSEGLAVPYNEQFF. Full variable domain (missing parts from reference TRBV2 and TRBJ2-1): EPEVTQTPSHQVTQMGQEVILRCVPISNHLYFYWYRQILGQKVEFLVSFYNNEISEKSEIFDDQFSVERPDGSNFTLKIRSTKLEDSAMYFCASSEGLAVPYNEQFFGPGTRLTVL.

The CDR3 here is CASSQDPGHYNEQFF. DNA for the CDR3: TGCGCCAGCAGCCAAGATCCGGGACACTACAATGAGCAGTTCTTC. The chain carries TRBV4-1 and TRBJ2-1; perhaps TRBD1 as D (6 bases). Germline V gene lookup returns CDR1 MGHRA and CDR2 YSYEKL. This CDR3 is 15 amino acids long. Trimming cost V 0 bases and J 3 bases, with 9 bases left between them.

This chain connects TRBV7-2 to TRBJ2-7, with 7 bases fitting TRBD1. Germline CDR1 is SGHTA and CDR2 is FQGNSA. V was pared by 4 bases and J by 5 bases, with 2 bases of the junction left unmatched. CDR3 length: 12 residues. CDR3 sequence reads: CASSYGTDEQYF. CDR3 bases: TGTGCCAGCAGCTACGGGACAGACGAGCAGTACTTC. The variable domain in full, completed from reference TRBV7-2 and TRBJ2-7, reads GAGVSQSPSNKVTEKGKDVELRCDPISGHTALYWYRQSLGQGLEFLIYFQGNSAPDKSGLPSDRFSAERTGGSVSTLTIQRTQQEDSAVYLCASSYGTDEQYFGPGTRLTVT.